The clone carrying this T cell receptor beta chain was counted only a few times. The antigen is undetermined. Every patient was untreated before thyroid surgery. The CDR3 is 16 amino acids. V lost 0 bases, J lost 2 bases, and 6 bases stayed unmatched. CDR1 SGHRS and CDR2 YFSETQ come from the germline V gene. In the authors' workflow: For papillary thyroid cancer, a distant-metastasis classifier was constructed from CDR3 differences observed across clinicopathological groups. Through MiXCR, TCRdb re-clonotyped the PCR reads. It is TCRdb's table, rather than the study itself, that gives the V and J calls and clone size. The table shows around 52,000 clones, with 25% to 35% occurring only once. This sample stems from a study of metastatic and nonmetastatic thyroid tumors. Study-wide background: It was across blood and tumor or nodule tissue from malignant and benign thyroid patients that repertoires were compared. Whole-study findings and limits: Versus benign nodules, malignant thyroid tumors reportedly had significantly higher TCR beta diversity, in blood and tumor.

The source of this sequence is a female donor with papillary thyroid cancer or a benign thyroid nodule (not recorded which). Some clones in this sample may be carry-over from other donors' samples. Input material: blood. This chain uses TRBV5-1 with TRBJ2-7; 9 bases are shared with TRBD2. CDR3 residues: CASSLGRGRAAYEQYF. The CDR3 bases are TGCGCCAGCAGCTTGGGTCGCGGGAGGGCCGCCTACGAGCAGTACTTC.